What follows is one T cell receptor beta chain and its context. The CDR3 spans 13 residues. V gave up 7 bases and J gave up 1 base; unmatched junction bases: 1. The germline CDR1 and CDR2 sequences are SQVTM and ANQGSEA. Donors comprised healthy HIV-negative adults lacking recent acute infections or vaccinations. Generated by immunoSEQ multiplex PCR, the TCRdb table keeps only in-frame clones and is missing some. Counted here are a few hundred thousand clones, around 81% occurring once; the ten biggest clones make up about 12%. The data are from a study of shared clonotypes between healthy human individuals.

The V and J genes are TRBV29-1 and TRBJ2-2; 9 positions agree with TRBD1. The TCR originated in a woman aged 40 to 50 in good health. Some clones in this sample may be carry-over from other donors' samples. Sequencing was performed on PBMCs. CDR3 region: CSADRGNTGELFF. The CDR3 DNA reads as TGCAGCGCGGACAGGGGGAACACCGGGGAGCTGTTTTTT.